This T cell receptor beta chain appears in the sequencing data of a study of CD4 T cells in relation to SARS-CoV-2 and coronaviruses. Trimming cost V 0 bases and J 7 bases, with 10 bases left between them. There are 13 residues in the CDR3. Germline loops: CDR1 SGDLS, CDR2 YYNGEE. The repertoire was sequenced with immunoSEQ multiplex PCR; TCRdb's copy has only in-frame clones and lacks some. The sample has 25,000 to 30,000 clones; more than 75% are singletons. CD4+ T cells from unexposed donors were obtained before the COVID-19 pandemic (2011-2018). CD4+ T cells were isolated from the cells after more than nine days of culture. As cell numbers allowed, unexposed-donor CD4+ T cells faced SARS-CoV-2 S/N and four cold-coronavirus spikes. In regard to this clone: The antigen is unknown.

The sample comprised CD4+ T cells from PBMCs, cultured in vitro. V and J are TRBV9 and TRBJ2-5; no reliable D call. This sequence originates from a human donor in good health. The CDR3 DNA reads TGTGCCAGCAGCGTAGCCACGGATAGGACCCAGTACTTC. This codes for CASSVATDRTQYF.